In its sample, the clone carrying this TCR beta chain was seen a few times. This entry belongs to a study of blood T cells in healthy people across ages. Drawn from each donor were ten milliliters of peripheral blood. This CDR3 region has 15 residues. Trimming shortened V by 4 bases and J by 2 bases, and 15 bases separated the two germline ends. In germline, CDR1 is ENHRY, CDR2 SYGVKD. Through a sample-barcoded 5' primer and a J-beta primer mix, a second PCR was run for roughly 7 to 11 cycles. Paired-end reads containing CDR3 totaled no fewer than 2.5 million for each sample. TCRdb analysed the 5' RACE reads with MiXCR anew, one entry per CDR3 protein. The repertoire consists of under 750,000 distinct CDR3 sequences, with around half occurring once and the leading ten covering around 25%.

The source of this sequence is a man older than 75 in good health. Input material: blood. The chain carries TRBV10-3 and TRBJ2-7, with no clear D. CDR3 nucleotide sequence: TGTGCCATCAGTGGTGGGCAGAGCGAGACCTACGAGCAGTACTTC. This sequence encodes CAISGGQSETYEQYF.